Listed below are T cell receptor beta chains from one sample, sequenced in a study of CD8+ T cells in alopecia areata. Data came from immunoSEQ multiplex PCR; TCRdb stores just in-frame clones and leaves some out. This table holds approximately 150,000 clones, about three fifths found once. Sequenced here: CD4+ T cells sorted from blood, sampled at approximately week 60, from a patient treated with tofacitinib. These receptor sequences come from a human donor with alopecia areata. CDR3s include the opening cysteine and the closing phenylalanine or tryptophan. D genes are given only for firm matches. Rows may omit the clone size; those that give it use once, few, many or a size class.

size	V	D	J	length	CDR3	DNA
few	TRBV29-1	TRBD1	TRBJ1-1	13	CSVEGQKNTEAFF	TGCAGCGTGGAGGGACAGAAGAACACTGAAGCTTTCTTT
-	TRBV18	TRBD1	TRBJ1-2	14	CASSPDRSSYGYTF	TGTGCCAGCTCACCGGACAGGAGTTCTTATGGCTACACCTTC
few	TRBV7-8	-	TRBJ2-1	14	CASSSLGSYNEQFF	TGTGCCAGCAGCTCGCTTGGTTCCTACAATGAGCAGTTCTTC
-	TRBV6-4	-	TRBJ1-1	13	CASSGQENTEAFF	TGTGCCAGCAGTGGGCAGGAGAACACTGAAGCTTTCTTT
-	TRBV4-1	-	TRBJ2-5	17	CASSQAPRGRARETQYF	TGCGCCAGCAGCCAAGCCCCGAGGGGGAGGGCTAGGGAGACCCAGTACTTC
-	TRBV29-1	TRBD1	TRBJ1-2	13	CSVSTGGLYGYTF	TGCAGCGTTTCTACAGGGGGCCTCTATGGCTACACCTTC
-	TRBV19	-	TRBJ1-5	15	CASSFIPDKNQPQHF	TGTGCCAGTAGTTTCATTCCAGACAAGAATCAGCCCCAGCATTTT
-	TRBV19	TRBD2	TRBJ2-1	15	CASSIALGGYNEQFF	TGTGCCAGTAGTATAGCCCTCGGGGGGTACAATGAGCAGTTCTTC
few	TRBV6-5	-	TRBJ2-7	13	CASSAGTGYEQYF	TGTGCCAGCAGTGCCGGGACTGGCTACGAGCAGTACTTC
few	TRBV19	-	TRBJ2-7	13	CASSIKGAYEQYF	TGTGCCAGTAGTATTAAGGGGGCCTACGAGCAGTACTTC
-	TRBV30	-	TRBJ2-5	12	CAWSGGQETQYF	TGTGCCTGGAGCGGGGGCCAAGAGACCCAGTACTTC
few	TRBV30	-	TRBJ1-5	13	CAWGAGFNQPQHF	TGTGCCTGGGGAGCGGGTTTCAATCAGCCCCAGCATTTT
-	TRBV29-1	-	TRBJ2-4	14	CSVVPRQAKNIQYF	TGCAGCGTTGTCCCACGGCAAGCCAAAAACATTCAGTACTTC
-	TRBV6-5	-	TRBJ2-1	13	CASSYSAWGEQFF	TGTGCCAGCAGTTATTCTGCCTGGGGTGAGCAGTTCTTC
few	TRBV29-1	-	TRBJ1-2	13	CSAGLSGLAGYTF	TGCAGCGCGGGCCTGAGCGGGCTAGCGGGCTACACCTTC
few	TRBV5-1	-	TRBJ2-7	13	CASSFGSSYEQYF	TGCGCCAGCAGCTTCGGAAGCTCCTACGAGCAGTACTTC
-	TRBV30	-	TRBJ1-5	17	CAWSVDPGPNFNQPQHF	TGTGCCTGGAGTGTCGATCCGGGACCCAACTTCAATCAGCCCCAGCATTTT
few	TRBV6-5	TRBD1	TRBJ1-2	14	CASSRRTGNYGYTF	TGTGCCAGCAGCCGCCGGACAGGCAACTATGGCTACACCTTC
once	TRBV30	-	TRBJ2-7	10	CAWSGYEQYF	TGTGCCTGGAGTGGGTACGAGCAGTACTTC
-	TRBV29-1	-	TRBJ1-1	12	CSVAKSGTEAFF	TGCAGCGTGGCTAAGAGCGGCACTGAAGCTTTCTTT
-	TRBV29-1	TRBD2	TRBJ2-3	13	CSVRTRPTDTQYF	TGCAGCGTAAGGACTAGGCCCACAGATACGCAGTATTTT
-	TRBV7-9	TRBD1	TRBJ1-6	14	CASRRDRSNSPLHF	TGTGCCAGCAGGCGGGACAGGAGTAATTCACCCCTCCACTTT
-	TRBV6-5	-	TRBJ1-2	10	CASWRESYTF	TGTGCCAGCTGGAGAGAGAGCTACACCTTC
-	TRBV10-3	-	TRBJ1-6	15	CAIQSRGGADSPLHF	TGTGCCATCCAAAGCCGCGGGGGGGCGGATTCACCCCTCCACTTT
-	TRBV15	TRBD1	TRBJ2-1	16	CATSRESGQAGNEQFF	TGTGCCACCAGCAGAGAATCAGGACAGGCGGGCAATGAGCAGTTCTTC
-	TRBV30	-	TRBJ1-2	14	CAWTGRSPNYGYTF	TGTGCCTGGACTGGCAGGAGCCCTAACTATGGCTACACCTTC
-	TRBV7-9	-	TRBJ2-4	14	CASSTRGRGGYQYF	TGTGCCAGCAGCACCCGGGGCAGGGGAGGCTATCAGTACTTC
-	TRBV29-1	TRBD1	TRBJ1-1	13	CSATGGVDTEAFF	TGCAGCGCCACAGGGGGCGTTGACACTGAAGCTTTCTTT
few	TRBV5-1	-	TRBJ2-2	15	CASSVDPAGTGELFF	TGCGCCAGCAGCGTTGATCCGGCCGGCACCGGGGAGCTGTTTTTT
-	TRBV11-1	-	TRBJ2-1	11	CASSSLYEQFF	TGTGCCAGCAGCTCCCTCTATGAGCAGTTCTTC
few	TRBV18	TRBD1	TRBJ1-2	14	CASSLGDRHYGYTF	TGTGCCAGCTCTCTCGGGGACAGGCACTATGGCTACACCTTC
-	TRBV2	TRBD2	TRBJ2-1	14	CASTELAGGNEQFF	TGTGCCAGCACGGAGCTAGCGGGGGGAAATGAGCAGTTCTTC
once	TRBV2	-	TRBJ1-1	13	CASSDLRPFEAFF	TGTGCCAGCAGTGATTTGCGACCGTTCGAAGCTTTCTTT
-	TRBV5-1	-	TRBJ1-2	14	CASSLRKGEDGYTF	TGCGCCAGCAGCTTGCGAAAGGGGGAGGATGGCTACACCTTC
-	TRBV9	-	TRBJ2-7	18	CASTQGDLAGAFSYEQYF	TGTGCCAGCACCCAGGGGGACCTAGCGGGCGCTTTTTCCTACGAGCAGTACTTC
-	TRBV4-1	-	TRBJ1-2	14	CASSQLVRGYGYTF	TGCGCCAGCAGCCAGCTAGTTCGGGGGTATGGCTACACCTTC
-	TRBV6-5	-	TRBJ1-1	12	CASSRSRAEAFF	TGTGCCAGCTCCCGCTCTAGGGCTGAAGCTTTCTTT
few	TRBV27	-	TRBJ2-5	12	CASSLPQGLPYF	TGTGCCAGCAGTCTACCACAGGGTCTCCCTTACTTC
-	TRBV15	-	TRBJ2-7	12	CATSTPRGEQYF	TGTGCCACCAGCACCCCCAGGGGCGAGCAGTACTTC
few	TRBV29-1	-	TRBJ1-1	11	CSVTWGTEAFF	TGCAGCGTTACCTGGGGCACTGAAGCTTTCTTT
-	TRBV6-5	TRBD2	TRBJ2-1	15	CASRLSGVLTNEQFF	TGTGCCAGCAGACTTAGCGGGGTACTTACGAATGAGCAGTTCTTC
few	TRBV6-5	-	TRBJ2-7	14	CASRSSHYSYEQYF	TGTGCCAGCAGGTCTTCCCATTACTCCTACGAGCAGTACTTC
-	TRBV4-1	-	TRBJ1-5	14	CASSQDRLMQPQHF	TGCGCCAGCAGCCAAGATCGATTGATGCAGCCCCAGCATTTT
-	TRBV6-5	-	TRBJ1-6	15	CASSSSWLNNSPLHF	TGTGCCAGCAGTTCCTCTTGGCTAAATAATTCACCCCTCCACTTT
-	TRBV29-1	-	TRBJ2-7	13	CSVGGVLSYEQYF	TGCAGCGTTGGGGGGGTCCTATCCTACGAGCAGTACTTC
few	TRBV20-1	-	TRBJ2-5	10	CSATLETQYF	TGCAGTGCAACCCTGGAGACCCAGTACTTC
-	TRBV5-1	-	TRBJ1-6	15	CASSLMTGGYSPLHF	TGCGCCAGCAGTCTCATGACAGGAGGATATTCACCCCTCCACTTT